The 30 T cell receptor beta chains in this list originate from one sample, sequenced in a study of spatial heterogeneity in lung cancer. One entry per CDR3 protein, called by TCRdb with MiXCR from the 5' RACE reads. This sample has 100,000 or so distinct CDR3 sequences; approximately 4.4% occur once, and the top ten carry 20% to 25%. Whole-study findings and limits: Tumor mutation count correlated with how many alpha and beta TCRs expanded intratumorally.

What these receptors recognize is not known. Time point: sample taken at primary tumor resection. The sequences come from lung tumor tissue, collected at surgery. These receptors all stem from a male donor with early-stage non-small cell lung cancer.

This sequence joins TRBV12-3 or TRBV12-4 and TRBJ2-4; the match to TRBD2 covers 8 bases. The length of the CDR3 is 16 residues. After removal of 7 bases from V and 5 bases from J, the junction contained 13 bases not matched to a gene. The CDR3 here is CASTPVGGLGENIQYF. The CDR3 DNA follows: TGTGCCAGCACTCCCGTTGGGGGACTAGGCGAAAACATTCAGTACTTC.

Many counts were recorded for this clonotype. The CDR3, as DNA: TGCAGTGCTGTACCGAACACTGAAGCTTTCTTT. As protein: CSAVPNTEAFF. The gene calls are TRBV20-1 and TRBJ1-1; D gene ambiguous. Trimming pared 5 bases from V and 1 base from J, leaving 5 bases between. The CDR3 is 11 residues long. Germline V gene sequence: CDR1 DFQATT, CDR2 SNEGSKA (reference sequence).

In its sample, this clonotype was seen many times. This chain connects TRBV12-3 or TRBV12-4 to TRBJ2-2; D is perhaps TRBD2 (5 bases). Trimming removed 3 bases at V and 4 bases at J, with 12 bases between. The CDR3 has 15 amino acids. The CDR3 loop reads CASSFSPRGTGELFF. In nucleotides, the CDR3 is TGTGCCAGCAGTTTCAGCCCCCGGGGCACCGGGGAGCTGTTTTTT.

In this sample, this clonotype turned up a few times. The chain links TRBV20-1 to TRBJ1-4, with 7 bases fitting TRBD1. Per germline, CDR1 DFQATT and CDR2 SNEGSKA (reference sequence). This CDR3 is 14 amino acids long. With 3 bases clipped from V and 3 bases from J, the junction kept 4 bases outside the gene matches. This chain's CDR3 is CSASRTGSNEKLFF. The CDR3 coding sequence is TGCAGTGCTAGTCGGACAGGTTCTAATGAAAAACTGTTTTTT.

The chain recombines TRBV5-1 with TRBJ2-2; 9 nucleotides line up with TRBD2. CDR3 length: 16 amino acids. The V segment lost 4 bases and the J segment 8 bases; nucleotides outside the gene matches: 12. The germline V gene has CDR1 SGHRS and CDR2 YFSETQ. Written as DNA, the CDR3 is TGCGCCAGCAGCGCACCGATAGCGGGAGACATGGGGGAGCTGTTTTTT. Translated, it gives CASSAPIAGDMGELFF. The entire variable domain, with the rest obtained from reference TRBV5-1 and TRBJ2-2, is as follows: KAGVTQTPRYLIKTRGQQVTLSCSPISGHRSVSWYQQTPGQGLQFLFEYFSETQRNKGNFPGRFSGRQFSNSRSEMNVSTLELGDSALYLCASSAPIAGDMGELFFGEGSRLTVL.

This clonotype was seen ten or more times. The rearrangement uses TRBV28 and TRBJ2-7, with D perhaps TRBD2 (5 bases). CDR1 is MDHEN and CDR2 is SYDVKM in the germline V gene. This CDR3 is 13 amino acids long. V shed 3 bases and J shed 5 bases, with 11 bases lying between them. The CDR3 region is CASSFRGLNEQYF. The CDR3 DNA follows: TGTGCCAGCAGTTTTCGAGGGTTAAACGAGCAGTACTTC.

Many counts were recorded for this clonotype. The rearrangement uses TRBV4-1 and TRBJ2-7; 13 nucleotides align to TRBD2. The CDR3 has 15 amino acids. Germline CDR1 reads MGHRA; CDR2 reads YSYEKL. Germline trimming cut 3 bases from V and 5 bases from J; bases unmatched to any gene: 4. In DNA form, the CDR3 reads TGCGCCAGCAGCCAGGGACTAGCGGGAAGGGACGAGCAGTACTTC. Amino acid sequence: CASSQGLAGRDEQYF.

The sample holds many counts of this clonotype. V and J are TRBV10-3 and TRBJ2-3, with 9 bases aligning to TRBD2. J was trimmed by 2 bases and V by 4 bases; bases with no gene match: 4. Germline CDR1 reads ENHRY; CDR2 reads SYGVKD. The CDR3 has 15 residues. Written as DNA, the CDR3 is TGTGCCATCAGTGGAGCGGGAGGAGACACAGATACGCAGTATTTT. This translates into CAISGAGGDTDTQYF.

This clonotype was counted only a few times. This chain joins TRBV3-1 and TRBJ2-6; D is ambiguous. CDR1 and CDR2 from the germline V gene are LGHDT and YNNKEL (reference sequence). Trimming took off 1 base at V and 4 bases at J, with 5 bases between the two ends. The CDR3 sequence is 14 residues long. The chain's CDR3 is CASSQGPGANVLTF. For the CDR3, the DNA is TGTGCCAGCAGCCAAGGTCCCGGGGCCAACGTCCTGACTTTC. Filled out from reference TRBV3-1 and TRBJ2-6, the complete variable domain reads DTAVSQTPKYLVTQMGNDKSIKCEQNLGHDTMYWYKQDSKKFLKIMFSYNNKELIINETVPNRFSPKSPDKAHLNLHINSLELGDSAVYFCASSQGPGANVLTFGAGSRLTVL.

This chain joins TRBV2 and TRBJ2-3; D not certain. Germline assignment: CDR1 SNHLY and CDR2 FYNNEI. V was shortened by 7 bases and J by 8 bases, with 10 bases between the two germline ends. This CDR3 has 11 amino acids. This CDR3 is CASKYSSTQYF. The DNA of the CDR3 is TGTGCCAGCAAATACTCTAGTACGCAGTATTTT.

This clonotype has ten or more counts. The chain joins TRBV7-9 to TRBJ2-1; the D is unclear. Germline V gene sequence: CDR1 SEHNR, CDR2 FQNEAQ (reference sequence). Trimming pared 5 bases from V and 4 bases from J, leaving 15 bases between. This CDR3 spans 15 amino acids. The CDR3 spells CASSRVSQNYNEQFF. Here the CDR3 DNA reads TGTGCCAGCAGCCGGGTTTCCCAGAATTACAATGAGCAGTTCTTC.

This clonotype appeared many times. The chain combines TRBV20-1 with TRBJ2-7, with 7 bases lining up with TRBD1. Germline CDR1 and CDR2: DFQATT and SNEGSKA (reference sequence). V lost 3 bases to trimming and J lost 5 bases; unmatched junction nucleotides: 1. This CDR3 contains 11 residues. The CDR3 coding sequence is TGCAGTGCTAGGACAGGGAACGAGCAGTACTTC. Translated: CSARTGNEQYF.

This clonotype was counted at least ten times. This rearrangement joins TRBV15 to TRBJ2-1; no clear D. The V gene's germline CDR1 is LNHNV and CDR2 YYDKDF (reference sequence). Deletions cut 0 bases from V and 2 bases from J, with 8 bases between. The CDR3 extends over 15 amino acids. CDR3 bases: TGTGCCACCAGCAGAGATCTGGCGACCTACAATGAGCAGTTCTTC. Protein product: CATSRDLATYNEQFF.

This clonotype has more than one count but fewer than ten. DNA of the CDR3: TGTGCCACCAGCGGATTACAGGGCCGGGGTGCCCTCCACTTT. Residues: CATSGLQGRGALHF. This chain joins TRBV15 and TRBJ1-6, with TRBD1 as a possible D gene (6 bases). Germline V gene data show CDR1 as LNHNV and CDR2 as YYDKDF (reference sequence). V shed 5 bases and J shed 14 bases, with 19 bases lying between them. CDR3 size: 14 residues.

Ten or more counts support this clonotype. The chain's CDR3 is CASSWGGAQFF. Here the CDR3 DNA reads TGTGCCAGCAGTTGGGGAGGGGCTCAGTTCTTC. V gene TRBV12-3 or TRBV12-4 combines with J gene TRBJ2-1, with TRBD2 identical over 7 bases. J was trimmed by 13 bases and V by 4 bases; bases with no gene match: 4. This CDR3 is 11 amino acids long.

Remarks on this clonotype: The junction departs from the called germline gene at one end, perhaps through a read error. The gene calls are TRBV25-1 and TRBJ2-5, with a tentative D call TRBD2 (5 bases). This CDR3 spans 11 amino acids. CDR1 and CDR2 from the germline V gene are MGHDK and SYGVNS. CDR3 amino acids: CASSDKRVKDF. The CDR3 nucleotides are TGTGCCAGCAGTGATAAGAGGGTGAAGGACTTC.

This clonotype was observed many times. The gene calls are TRBV20-1 and TRBJ1-3; D is unclear. Germline CDR1 and CDR2: DFQATT and SNEGSKA (reference sequence). Deletions cut 5 bases from V and 2 bases from J, with 13 bases between. There are 14 residues in the CDR3. CDR3 sequence (DNA): TGCAGTGCTCGACGCGGCGGGCCTGGAAACACCATATATTTT. Translating it yields CSARRGGPGNTIYF.

The sample holds many counts of this clonotype. The rearrangement uses TRBV29-1 and TRBJ1-2; D gene ambiguous. The germline V gene encodes CDR1 SQVTM and CDR2 ANQGSEA. This CDR3 region has 13 residues. The germline V and J ends were trimmed by 3 bases and 4 bases, with 12 bases remaining between them. The CDR3 region has the DNA TGCAGCGTTGATCCCCCCGGGCCCTATGGCTACACCTTC. It is translated as CSVDPPGPYGYTF.

This clonotype was observed many times. The chain carries TRBV3-1 and TRBJ2-1, with TRBD2 identical over 10 bases. CDR1 is LGHDT and CDR2 is YNNKEL in the germline V gene (reference sequence). The CDR3 has 16 residues. Unmatched junction bases numbered 8, after V lost 4 bases and J lost 5 bases. In DNA form, the CDR3 reads TGTGCCAGCAGCCCGTGGACTAGCGGCCGAGACAATGAGCAGTTCTTC. The encoded protein is CASSPWTSGRDNEQFF.

This clonotype has ten or more counts. This chain joins TRBV12-3 or TRBV12-4 and TRBJ1-6, with D tentatively TRBD1 (6 bases). The CDR3 sequence is 14 residues long. The V end lost 7 bases, the J end lost 7 bases, and 14 bases lay between the germline ends. This chain's CDR3 is CASNPGHLNSPLHF. The CDR3 bases are TGTGCCAGCAACCCGGGACATCTAAATTCACCCCTCCACTTT.

In the case of this clonotype: This may be a read error, as it is one base from a much larger clone. Since the CDR3 does not end with the conserved phenylalanine or tryptophan, this likely comes from a read error. J is TRBJ2-1 and V is TRBV7-2, with D unresolved. The CDR3 is made up of 12 amino acids. The germline V gene has CDR1 SGHTA and CDR2 FQGNSA. Trimming removed 6 bases from V and 9 bases from J, with 12 bases in between. The CDR3 sequence is CASRPDPAEQFL. For the CDR3, the DNA is TGTGCCAGCAGACCCGACCCCGCTGAGCAGTTCCTC.

This clonotype was seen ten or more times. This chain links TRBV10-3 with TRBJ2-1; D possibly corresponds to TRBD1 (5 bases). V was shortened by 5 bases and J by 8 bases, with 16 bases between the two germline ends. CDR1 and CDR2 (germline): ENHRY, SYGVKD. CDR3 length equals 14 residues. This CDR3 is CAISTGSLGDEQFF. The CDR3 DNA is TGTGCCATCAGTACCGGGTCCCTAGGGGATGAGCAGTTCTTC.

This clonotype was seen at least ten times. V gene TRBV2 combines with J gene TRBJ2-1, with D possibly matching TRBD1 (5 bases). The CDR3 is made up of 13 amino acids. Looked up from germline, CDR1 is SNHLY and CDR2 is FYNNEI. The V end was cut by 4 bases, the J end by 4 bases, with 8 bases between. The CDR3, as DNA: TGTGCCAGCAGTGCAGGGCGGTACAATGAGCAGTTCTTC. Translated: CASSAGRYNEQFF.

In its sample, this clonotype was seen many times. The rearrangement uses TRBV20-1 and TRBJ1-1; D is perhaps TRBD1 (6 bases). V lost 5 bases and J lost 1, with 11 bases in between. The CDR3 has 13 amino acids. Germline V gene lookup returns CDR1 DFQATT and CDR2 SNEGSKA (reference sequence). CDR3 residues: CSAPDRSNTEAFF. In nucleotides, the CDR3 is TGCAGTGCTCCGGACAGATCGAACACTGAAGCTTTCTTT.

This clonotype has at least ten counts. The chain combines TRBV5-1 with TRBJ2-2; D possibly corresponds to TRBD2 (5 bases). The V end lost 6 bases, the J end lost 6 bases, and 18 bases lay between the germline ends. The V gene's germline CDR1 is SGHRS and CDR2 YFSETQ. This CDR3 region has 15 residues. CDR3 sequence: CASKGSGIDAGELFF. The DNA of the CDR3 is TGCGCCAGCAAGGGATCGGGAATCGACGCCGGGGAGCTGTTTTTT.

This clonotype has ten or more counts. The chain carries TRBV9 and TRBJ1-3; D is unclear. The V gene lost 3 bases and the J gene lost 0 bases, with 4 bases spanning the gap. Germline values: CDR1 SGDLS, CDR2 YYNGEE. This CDR3 region has 13 residues. CDR3 loop: CASSASSGNTIYF. CDR3 DNA: TGTGCCAGCAGCGCGTCCTCTGGAAACACCATATATTTT.

In its sample, this clonotype was seen a few times. This sequence joins TRBV7-8 and TRBJ2-7, with 8 bases aligning to TRBD1. The CDR3 sequence is 14 residues long. Germline V gene sequence: CDR1 SGHVS, CDR2 FQNEAQ. V lost 8 bases to trimming and J lost 4 bases; unmatched junction nucleotides: 10. CDR3 region: CASLARTGSYEQYF. CDR3 DNA: TGTGCCAGCTTGGCCCGGACAGGGTCTTACGAGCAGTACTTC.

This clonotype was seen at least ten times. The chain carries TRBV4-1 and TRBJ2-3; 14 positions match TRBD2. CDR3 length: 16 amino acids. Germline V lookup: CDR1 MGHRA, CDR2 YSYEKL. The V gene end was trimmed by 1 base and the J gene end by 7 bases; junction bases not matched to a gene: 4. The CDR3 here is CASSQAGTSGRNTQYF. The DNA for the CDR3 is TGCGCCAGCAGCCAAGCCGGGACTAGCGGGAGAAATACGCAGTATTTT.

This clonotype was detected a few times. The V and J genes are TRBV29-1 and TRBJ2-7, with 11 bases that match TRBD2. V shed 4 bases, J shed 6 bases, and the junction held 2 bases outside the gene matches. This CDR3 is 12 amino acids long. Germline CDR1 SQVTM, CDR2 ANQGSEA. The CDR3 sequence is CSVATSGIEQYF. The DNA for the CDR3 is TGCAGCGTTGCGACTAGCGGGATCGAGCAGTACTTC.

About this clonotype itself: Given a much more abundant clone one base away, this may be a read error. The chain carries TRBV2 and TRBJ1-4; D uncertain. CDR3 size: 14 residues. Germline V gene data show CDR1 as SNHLY and CDR2 as FYNNEI. CDR3 nucleotides: TGTGCCAGCAGGGCAGGAACAACTAATGAAATACTGTTTTTT. Translated: CASRAGTTNEILFF.